The following is a TCR beta chain sequence with its context. This clonotype was counted only a few times. This clone's antigen is unknown. Base qualities were left out, and no much larger clone turns up one base away. Receptors were amplified or captured by RT-PCR. The data were produced on an Illumina HiSeq 2500. TCRdb cleaned the public reads at Q25 with fastp, built clones with MiXCR and kept in-frame beta chains. Every CDR3 protein is listed once, alongside the most common genes and DNA of its rows. The sample table shows approximately 700,000 distinct CDR3 sequences, and about 15% are seen once. In total, the top ten clones hold 11% of the sample. The sample originates from a study of response to subunit inactivated influenza vaccine (dated by TCRdb to 2017 to 2018). Some background on the complete study: To follow how T cells responded to a trivalent subunit inactivated influenza vaccine, the researchers relied on deep quantitative profiling of the T cell receptor repertoire.

Study-wide conclusions, independent of this receptor: The authors suggested that each seasonal influenza vaccination may recruit only a limited number of new T cells.

This specimen was PBMCs from blood, taken 11 to 12 days after vaccination. This sequence was found in a man aged 50-59 years who received an inactivated influenza vaccine. Donor details come from another sample of the same person, matched by shared clones.

CDR3 sequence: CASSLGEREQYF. The DNA is TGTGCCAGCAGCTTGGGTGAACGCGAGCAGTACTTC. The rearrangement combines TRBV11-1 with TRBJ2-7, with the D gene too uncertain to name. The CDR3 holds 12 amino acids from the cysteine to the phenylalanine. The DNA shown is the 36-base CDR3, in frame from base 1. The germline V gene encodes CDR1 SGHAT and CDR2 FQDESV (reference sequence). The junction carries 9 bases between V and J, which are trimmed by 3 bases and 6 bases respectively.